This T cell receptor beta chain emerged from a study of cytomegalovirus exposure and HLA in healthy donors. Study outcomes and limitations: The classifier reportedly diagnosed cytomegalovirus status with high sensitivity and specificity.

The germline V gene has CDR1 MNHEY and CDR2 SVGAGI. The CDR3 has 15 residues. Trimming removed 4 bases from V and 6 bases from J; junction bases left unmatched: 8. Turning to this clone: What it binds is not known.

PCR amplification relied on 60 Vbeta primers (plus 13 Jbeta primers). This table comes from immunoSEQ multiplex PCR, and its TCRdb copy is limited to in-frame clones, with some not included. The sample has about 160,000 clones, more than 70% seen once. The rearrangement links TRBV6-5 to TRBJ2-1; 8 positions agree with TRBD2. This clonotype was obtained from a man aged 60 to 69 in good health and CMV-seronegative. Sequencing was done on a sample of PBMCs. CDR3 protein: CASSSPPRGGNEQFF. CDR3 nucleotides: TGTGCCAGCAGTTCCCCCCCCCGGGGGGGCAATGAGCAGTTCTTC.